Included here is one T cell receptor beta chain sequence, with context. It lacks a known antigen. This sample was included in a study of cytomegalovirus exposure and HLA in healthy donors (dated by TCRdb to the late 2010s). Background on the whole study: According to an earlier analysis of several hundred of the donors, about 179 million T cells yielded 117 million unique TCR beta sequences and about 300 Gb of sequence data. Roughly five DR-DQ haplotypes were handled as single units for association and clustering, since linkage in the cohort was strong. Across approximately 400 genotyped donors of the cohort, an average of approximately 240,000 unique TCR beta nucleotide sequences per donor were sequenced, and 15% to 20% of those sequences were non-productive. The study aimed to test whether cataloging public T cell receptors could reveal signatures of past pathogen exposure. Using immunosequencing, the study profiled T cell repertoires from some 670 subjects and related those repertoires to cytomegalovirus serostatus. An earlier analysis of some 500 of the donors applied high-throughput TCR beta sequencing to assess whether each TCR beta V gene segment acted as functional or pseudogenic. An early release that covered approximately 600 HLA-typed donors contained around 330 gigabases of sequencing data and 70 million to 100 million unique TCR sequences. A later analysis re-analyzed previously published TCR beta repertoires from approximately 670 donors and added high-resolution HLA genotyping to study TCR occurrence patterns. A separate validation cohort of approximately 130 different subjects was used in addition to the roughly 700-subject first cohort. Donor age, sex, ethnicity and CMV serostatus were compiled together with the repertoire data. HLA typing covered class I and class II loci at four-digit resolution. Of the roughly 400 genotyped donors, less than 90% were placed in the genetic ancestry cluster associated with self-reported Caucasian donors. All discovery cohort repertoires had been generated using a single sequencing platform. Typing coverage varied by locus: about 620-630 donors for A, B, C, DRB1 and DQB1; roughly 510 for DQA1; about 570 for DPA1; more than 450 for DPB1. A later genetic analysis took genome-wide SNP genotypes for 398 of the 666 donors and used that subset as a discovery cohort. Rather than drawing on any new phenotypic data, the later analysis identified candidate immune exposures from TCR beta sequences and the way those sequences occurred across donors. High-throughput TCR immunosequencing, statistical association of individual TCRs with disease status, and machine learning were combined to predict cytomegalovirus infection status. Summary of the overall study and its limitations: In an earlier analysis of under 600 of the donors, most TCR beta V segments were observed in productive rearrangements about 87% or about 30% of the time, broadly matching IMGT annotations. Presence/absence analyses assumed roughly uniform sequencing depth across donors, an assumption that may not hold. Some IMGT-functional V segments, including TRBV6-2 and TRBV6-3, could not be told apart with the 87-base-pair reads, so those segments were excluded. Linkage disequilibrium might explain the correlated functional status among segregating V segments, but an unknown experimental factor could not be ruled out. The only immune exposure information available for the cohort was CMV serostatus. Three of the identified cytomegalovirus-associated TCR beta chains were confirmed in vitro to be specific for cytomegalovirus antigens. When HLA alleles, especially DR and DQ, strongly co-occurred, attributing TCR associations to individual alleles was difficult. The cohort was sequenced for TCR beta chains only, and without alpha or paired-chain data the features that could be detected were limited. It was suggested by the authors that the approach could potentially be generalized to other disease states and immunological phenotypes. Roughly 17 rarely observed V segments, including chromosome 9 orphons, were excluded from the earlier analysis of several hundred of the donors because counts were too low. A further reported finding was that TCR beta sequences accurately predicted the HLA-A and HLA-B alleles for most subjects in the first cohort. In a later analysis, over 15,000 TCR beta sequences were associated with specific HLA alleles at a false discovery rate of 0.05. A later genetic analysis reported fewer N-insertions in productive TCRs among donors in an Asian-associated ancestry cluster than the roughly 650-donor mean. In a later analysis, TCR association rates were found to vary across HLA loci, with the most associated TCRs seen for DRB1 alleles and the fewest for HLA-C alleles. A later analysis found that most CMV-associated TCR beta chains appeared HLA-restricted, with HLA associations seemingly driven largely by CMV exposure. A cluster of highly shared sequence variants was judged likely to represent a technical artifact of the sequencing pipeline. Because some donors lacked HLA typing at each locus, the association tests relied only on the typed subset. V-gene and J-gene trimming of TCR beta chains was associated with a missense DCLRE1C variant in a later genetic analysis, and the association was replicated in an independent cohort. Across donors, most TCR sequences were observed very rarely, whereas some public TCRs were present in many individuals. The study gave a list of roughly 150 TCR beta chains associated with cytomegalovirus. A later analysis reported that several top co-occurrence clusters appeared linked to parvovirus B19, influenza, CMV and Epstein-Barr virus. Cytomegalovirus status was reported to be diagnosed by the classifier with high specificity and sensitivity in both the original and validation cohorts. A later analysis found that HLA-associated TCR beta chains were more clonally expanded and had lower generation probabilities than equally common non-associated chains.

From its cysteine to its phenylalanine, the CDR3 spans 16 amino acids. CDR3 DNA is the only sequence kept; it has 48 bases, read in frame from the first base. V drops 4 bases and J drops 1 base, leaving 15 bases in between. CDR1 is given as SGHRS and CDR2 as YFSETQ, both from the germline V gene. The cohort comprised 710 or so healthy bone marrow donors. At the time of sampling, all cohort members were nominally healthy, though unrecorded immune exposures were likely present. The donor tested CMV seropositive and was one of the 289 seropositive cohort members. Each donor provided a peripheral blood sample, and peripheral blood mononuclear cells were used for TCR beta sequencing. Genomic DNA extraction from the blood cell samples was performed with the Qiagen DNeasy Blood Extraction Kit. The library was made by the immunoSEQ multiplex PCR assay. A mixture of 60 forward primers for TCR Vbeta segments and 13 reverse primers for TCR Jbeta segments was used in the multiplex PCR. The CDR3 region of rearranged TCR beta genes was amplified from genomic DNA by a multiplex PCR assay. The amplified TCR beta libraries were sequenced on the Illumina HiSeq System as 87-base-pair reads. As for the original processing: Across the 670 or so repertoires, a later analysis counted 60 million to 90 million unique TCR beta chains, some 11 million of which were shared by at least two donors. Raw reads were error-corrected and collapsed into unique sequences with a nearest-neighbor algorithm that merged closely related sequences to remove PCR and sequencing errors. CDR3 sequences were aligned to IMGT reference sequences to assign V, D and J gene segments. For a sequence to be retained, a match of at least six nucleotides was required to both a V gene segment and a J gene segment. A rearrangement was called productive if the CDR3 had no stop codons and remained in frame with V and J, and every other rearrangement was called non-productive. Following IMGT convention, CDR3 was defined as the stretch from the second conserved V-encoded cysteine up to the conserved J-encoded phenylalanine. The earlier analysis of about 530 of the donors excluded any sequence lacking an unambiguous match to a single V gene segment. An earlier analysis of almost 600 of the donors classified V segments as functional when productive rearrangements were above 56.7% and as segregating when the standard deviation between donors was above 5%. To diagnose cytomegalovirus status from the catalog of TCR beta chain sequences, a statistical classification framework was built. In a later analysis, TCR nucleotide sequences were compared against IMGT/GENE-DB human TR gene sequences so that V and J genes could be assigned. In a later analysis, CDR3 sequences and most-parsimonious VDJ recombination scenarios were assigned using the TCRdist pipeline. A later analysis defined each TCR beta chain by its CDR3 amino acid sequence plus V-gene family, and excluded reads lacking a unique V-gene family. As a way to deal with suspected cross-contamination and a sequencing artifact, a later analysis dropped more than 500 nucleotide sequences that were highly shared and had low generation probability. A later analysis calculated a clonal expansion index for each public chain from normalized within-repertoire ranks of inferred template counts. In a later analysis, generation probabilities were computed using a VDJ recombination model fitted to out-of-frame rearrangements, and the results were checked against IGoR. A later analysis scored TCR-TCR, TCR-HLA and TCR-CMV co-occurrence with hypergeometric tests, applying a repertoire-size bias correction to TCR pairs. To estimate false discovery rates, a later analysis permuted the HLA or CMV assignments 20 times. In a later analysis, co-occurring TCRs were grouped using DBSCAN, with TCRdist sequence similarity added in when clustering inside HLA-allele-positive subsets. Co-occurrence clustering excluded repertoires with fewer than 30,000 or more than 120,000 public chains, plus five with anomalous nucleotide sharing. TCRdb re-hosts the immuneACCESS table, in-frame sequences only. Its copies lack some clones; in the studies checked, an unresolved V gene accounts for under half of them, and the cause for the rest is not known. The D gene and trimming were derived from the DNA, and the V and J assignments and clone size from that table. This sample's listing comprises 70,000 to 100,000 clones. Clones ranked in the top ten supply 5% to 6.5% of the sample.

Sequencing was performed on PBMCs. This sequence originates from a girl between 5 and 17 years old in good health and CMV-seropositive. This chain is built from TRBV5-1 and TRBJ1-3; no D segment can be confidently identified. The encoded CDR3 is CASSLAGSWSGNTIYF. The nucleotide sequence reads as follows: TGCGCCAGCAGCCTGGCCGGGAGCTGGTCTGGAAACACCATATATTTT.